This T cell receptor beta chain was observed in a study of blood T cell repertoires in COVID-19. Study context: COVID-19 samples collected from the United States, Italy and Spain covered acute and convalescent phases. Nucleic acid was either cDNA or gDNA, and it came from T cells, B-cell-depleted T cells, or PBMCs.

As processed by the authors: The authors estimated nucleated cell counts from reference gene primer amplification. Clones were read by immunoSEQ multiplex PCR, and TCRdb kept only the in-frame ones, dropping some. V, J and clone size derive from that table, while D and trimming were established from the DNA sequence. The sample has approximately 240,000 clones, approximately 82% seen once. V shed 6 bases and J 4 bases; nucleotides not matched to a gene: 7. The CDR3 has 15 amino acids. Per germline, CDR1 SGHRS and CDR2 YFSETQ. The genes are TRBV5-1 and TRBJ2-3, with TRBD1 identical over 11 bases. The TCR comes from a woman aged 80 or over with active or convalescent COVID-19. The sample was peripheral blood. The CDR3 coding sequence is TGCGCCAGCACCGTCGGACAGGGGGCCGCAGATACGCAGTATTTT. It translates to CASTVGQGAADTQYF.